This T cell receptor beta chain is from a study of regulatory T cells in long-lasting Graves disease. About the study: The criterion for persistent Graves' disease was over 5 years of antithyroid drugs with positive TSH receptor antibodies. Findings of the study overall: Under persistent disease, TRBV28, TRBJ1-2 and TRBJ2-5 were used preferentially.

This sample's time point: persistent/refractory GD, antithyroid drugs over 5 years with positive TRAb. RNA from PBMCs was the source of the TCR library. TCR beta libraries were built with iRepertoire HTBI primers and Arm-PCR of CDR3 regions. TCRdb analysed the multiplex PCR reads with MiXCR anew, one entry per CDR3 protein. The table has about 470,000 distinct CDR3 sequences, less than 25% seen once; the top ten hold 7% to 10%. This clonotype came up a few times. As yet, its antigen is unknown. The CDR3 totals 14 residues. J gave up 3 bases and V 6 bases, and 10 bases lay outside the gene matches. CDR1 and CDR2 (germline): SQVTM, ANQGSEA.

This chain connects TRBV29-1 to TRBJ1-1, with 7 bases that match TRBD1. Sequencing used peripheral blood mononuclear cells (PBMCs), obtained when the disease was refractory, from a patient treated with antithyroid drugs. The source of this sequence is a female donor with Graves disease. In nucleotides, the CDR3 is TGCAGCGTCCCAACATCAACAGGGGACACTGAAGCTTTCTTT. It translates to CSVPTSTGDTEAFF.